This TCR beta chain was identified during a study of T cell responses to AZD1222 COVID-19 vaccine. Here immunoSEQ multiplex PCR was the method, and the copy in TCRdb shows in-frame clones only, minus some. This sample has about 84,000 clones, with roughly 87% found just once. The CDR3 runs to 17 residues. Germline loops: CDR1 SGHRS, CDR2 YFSETQ. V shed 3 bases, J shed 3 bases, and the junction held 10 bases outside the gene matches. The starting material was peripheral blood, obtained on day 0 of AZD1222 vaccination. The sequence came from an adult in good health. The V and J genes are TRBV5-1 and TRBJ1-1, with 11 nucleotides matching TRBD1. CDR3 sequence (DNA): TGCGCCAGCAGCTGGACAGGGGGCGCGATTCAAGACACTGAAGCTTTCTTT. It specifies CASSWTGGAIQDTEAFF.